This TCR beta chain was sequenced for a study of T cell clones after liver transplantation. Study-wide context: Post-transplant blood was tracked for graft-donor-reactive T cell clones identified in a pre-transplant mixed lymphocyte reaction. Draws occurred before transplant, before withdrawal, and after complete or failed withdrawal. Overall study findings and caveats: Graft donor-reactive T cells possibly entered the graft instead of undergoing deletion.

The CDR3 spans 14 residues. V lost 6 bases, J lost 4 bases, and 15 bases lay in between. Germline values: CDR1 MDHEN, CDR2 SYDVKM. Thawed unstimulated PBMCs were FACS-sorted by CD3, CD4 and CD8 into two populations. Clones were sequenced by immunoSEQ multiplex PCR, and TCRdb holds only the in-frame ones, with some missing. The sample includes over 60,000 clones, about four fifths seen only once; the top ten take about 0.64%. A note on this clone: What it binds is unknown.

The chain couples TRBV28 to TRBJ1-1, with D possibly TRBD1 on 6 matching bases. The clonotype originates from a human donor who received a liver transplant. The sequencing here drew on CD4+ T cells from blood, taken before liver transplant. The CDR3, as DNA: TGTGCCAGCAGCAACGGGGACAAACGCACTGAAGCTTTCTTT. Translation gives CASSNGDKRTEAFF.